The 32 T cell receptor beta chains given below trace back to one sample, sequenced in a study of CD8 T cell repertoires and HIV-1 epitope variants. Which antigens these TCRs recognize remains unknown. TCRdb's copy holds only in-frame clones and misses some; the assay was immunoSEQ multiplex PCR. The sample records about 5,500 clones, 55% to 75% being singletons. Sequenced: cultured CD8+ T cells derived from PBMCs. These receptors were taken from a male donor with HIV.

The V call is TRBV19, the J call TRBJ1-2; tentative D call: TRBD1 (6 bases). Per the germline V gene, CDR1 is LNHDA and CDR2 is SQIVND (reference sequence). This CDR3 spans 16 amino acids. V was trimmed by 5 bases and J by 4 bases, leaving 20 bases between them. CDR3 sequence reads: CASSFPPATGGYGYTF. Here the CDR3 DNA reads TGTGCCAGTAGTTTCCCCCCCGCGACAGGCGGCTATGGCTACACCTTC.

The chain joins TRBV15 to TRBJ2-7; 8 nucleotides line up with TRBD2. This CDR3 is 17 amino acids long. With 1 base clipped from V and 6 bases from J, the junction kept 14 bases outside the gene matches. Germline V gene sequence: CDR1 LNHNV, CDR2 YYDKDF (reference sequence). CDR3 sequence reads: CATSRVLKAGAPLEQYF. The CDR3 DNA reads TGTGCCACCAGCAGAGTCCTCAAAGCGGGAGCCCCTCTCGAGCAGTACTTC.

The chain carries TRBV5-6 and TRBJ2-5; D is uncertain. Germline V gene lookup returns CDR1 SGHDT and CDR2 YYEEEE. This CDR3 is built from 14 residues. The V and J ends lost 2 bases and 2 bases respectively, with 10 bases between them. For the CDR3, the DNA is TGTGCCAGCAGCTTCCTAACACCTCAAGAGACCCAGTACTTC. It encodes CASSFLTPQETQYF. Supplemented by reference TRBV5-6 and TRBJ2-5, the full variable domain reads DAGVTQSPTHLIKTRGQQVTLRCSPKSGHDTVSWYQQALGQGPQFIFQYYEEEERQRGNFPDRFSGHQFPNYSSELNVNALLLGDSALYLCASSFLTPQETQYFGPGTRLLVL.

The chain recombines TRBV28 with TRBJ2-7; 9 bases match TRBD2. The CDR3 is 15 residues long. The J segment lost 3 bases and the V segment lost 3 bases, leaving 6 bases of the junction unmatched. CDR1 is MDHEN, CDR2 SYDVKM, per germline. CDR3 coding DNA: TGTGCCAGCAGTTTTGCGGGAGGGAGCGACTACGAGCAGTACTTC. This translates into CASSFAGGSDYEQYF.

This rearrangement joins TRBV4-2 to TRBJ2-7, with D possibly being TRBD2 (6 bases). V lost 5 bases to trimming and J lost 0 bases, with 8 bases between them. Looked up from germline, CDR1 is LGHNA and CDR2 is YNFKEQ. This CDR3 comprises 13 residues. The CDR3 is CASSRRASYEQYF. Written as DNA, the CDR3 is TGTGCCAGCAGCAGGAGGGCCTCCTACGAGCAGTACTTC.

This clone has just one count. The chain carries TRBV30 and TRBJ1-1; no clear D. The germline CDR1 and CDR2 sequences are GTSNPN and SVGIG (reference sequence). The V gene lost 3 bases and the J gene lost 1 base, with 12 bases spanning the gap. The CDR3 contains 14 residues. The CDR3 DNA is TGTGCCTGGAGAACTGGAATGGCGAACACTGAAGCTTTCTTT. This translates into CAWRTGMANTEAFF. The full variable domain, its missing parts supplied by reference TRBV30 and TRBJ1-1, is SQTIHQWPATLVQPVGSPLSLECTVEGTSNPNLYWYRQAAGRGLQLLFYSVGIGQISSEVPQNLSASRPQDRQFILSSKKLLLSDSGFYLCAWRTGMANTEAFFGQGTRLTVV.

The V call is TRBV7-9, the J call TRBJ1-2; TRBD1 matches at 9 bases. The germline V gene encodes CDR1 SEHNR and CDR2 FQNEAQ (reference sequence). V shed 5 bases, J shed 5 bases, and the junction held 12 bases outside the gene matches. The CDR3 spans 16 residues. This chain's CDR3 is CASSDGTGPASYGYTF. DNA for the CDR3: TGTGCCAGCAGCGACGGGACAGGGCCCGCTAGTTATGGCTACACCTTC.

This chain connects TRBV13 to TRBJ2-7; TRBD1 matches at 9 bases. Germline lookup yields CDR1 PRHDT and CDR2 FYEKMQ (reference sequence). The CDR3 length is 14 residues. The V and J ends lost 0 bases and 5 bases, in that order; junction bases with no gene match: 2. The CDR3 region is CASSLGQGAHEQYF. In nucleotides, the CDR3 is TGTGCCAGCAGCTTAGGACAGGGGGCCCACGAGCAGTACTTC. Using reference TRBV13 and TRBJ2-7 for the parts outside the CDR3, the full variable domain is AAGVIQSPRHLIKEKRETATLKCYPIPRHDTVYWYQQGPGQDPQFLISFYEKMQSDKGSIPDRFSAQQFSDYHSELNMSSLELGDSALYFCASSLGQGAHEQYFGPGTRLTVT.

This chain links TRBV11-3 with TRBJ1-1, with D tentatively TRBD1 (5 bases). V shed 5 bases and J shed 1 base, with 8 bases lying between them. The CDR3 is 13 residues long. The germline V gene has CDR1 SGHNT and CDR2 YENEEA. As DNA, the CDR3 is TGTGCCAGCAGCCTCGGGGGGAACACTGAAGCTTTCTTT. Translation gives CASSLGGNTEAFF. Full variable domain (outside the CDR3, taken from reference TRBV11-3 and TRBJ1-1): EAGVVQSPRYKIIEKKQPVAFWCNPISGHNTLYWYLQNLGQGPELLIRYENEEAVDDSQLPKDRFSAERLKGVDSTLKIQPAELGDSAVYLCASSLGGNTEAFFGQGTRLTVV.

This chain connects TRBV7-3 to TRBJ2-7; TRBD2 is a possible D gene (6 bases). The CDR3 has 12 residues. V was trimmed by 2 bases and J by 6 bases, leaving 8 bases between them. Germline CDR1 is SGHTA and CDR2 is FQGTGA. The CDR3 sequence is CASSLRAGEQYF. In DNA, the CDR3 is TGTGCCAGCAGCTTACGAGCGGGCGAGCAGTACTTC.

This clone was detected a few times. This chain links TRBV19 with TRBJ2-2, with D uncertain. The CDR3 extends over 12 amino acids. Germline CDR1 and CDR2: LNHDA and SQIVND (reference sequence). Trimming cost V 6 bases and J 5 bases, with 7 bases left between them. The CDR3 loop is CASRRTTGELFF. CDR3 nucleotide sequence: TGTGCCAGTAGGCGAACTACCGGGGAGCTGTTTTTT.

This clone came up a few times. V gene TRBV4-3 combines with J gene TRBJ1-1; D call uncertain. V was trimmed by 1 base and J by 1 base, leaving 7 bases between them. The CDR3 is 14 amino acids. Germline CDR1 reads LGHNA; CDR2 reads YSLEER. The CDR3 region has the DNA TGCGCCAGCAGCCAAGGAGGAAGGAACACTGAAGCTTTCTTT. It yields the protein CASSQGGRNTEAFF.

This clone qualifies as large. The V and J genes are TRBV19 and TRBJ2-7; tentatively, D is TRBD2 (6 bases). The V gene lost 4 bases and the J gene lost 4 bases, with 14 bases spanning the gap. This CDR3 is 14 amino acids long. Germline V gives CDR1 LNHDA, CDR2 SQIVND (reference sequence). The CDR3 DNA reads TGTGCCAGTAGTACCCTAGCGACAGAATACGAGCAGTACTTC. Translated: CASSTLATEYEQYF.

The chain recombines TRBV7-6 with TRBJ2-1; TRBD2 matches at 11 bases. V gave up 2 bases and J gave up 5 bases; unmatched junction bases: 8. The CDR3 has 17 residues. Per the germline V gene, CDR1 is SGHVS and CDR2 is FNYEAQ. The CDR3 DNA is TGTGCCAGCAGCTTACTAGCGGGGGGCCCCGTAGACAATGAGCAGTTCTTC. Translating it yields CASSLLAGGPVDNEQFF.

The chain uses TRBV11-2 and TRBJ1-3; maybe TRBD1 (5 bases). Germline-derived CDR1 and CDR2 are SGHAT and FQNNGV. Trimming took off 3 bases at V and 0 bases at J, with 15 bases between the two ends. The CDR3 has 17 residues. This chain's CDR3 is CASSFPSQGNSGNTIYF. The DNA for the CDR3 is TGTGCCAGCAGCTTCCCCTCGCAGGGTAACTCTGGAAACACCATATATTTT. The variable domain in full, with the rest retrieved from reference TRBV11-2 and TRBJ1-3, is EAGVAQSPRYKIIEKRQSVAFWCNPISGHATLYWYQQILGQGPKLLIQFQNNGVVDDSQLPKDRFSAERLKGVDSTLKIQPAKLEDSAVYLCASSFPSQGNSGNTIYFGEGSWLTVV.

The chain recombines TRBV6-5 with TRBJ1-6; TRBD1 agrees at 7 bases. This CDR3 contains 14 residues. Trimming took 6 bases from V and 7 from J; bases not matched to a gene: 6. Germline-derived CDR1 and CDR2 are MNHEY and SVGAGI. The CDR3 sequence: CASREIQGNSPLHF. The CDR3 bases are TGTGCCAGCAGGGAGATACAGGGGAATTCACCCCTCCACTTT.

The rearrangement uses TRBV13 and TRBJ2-7; possible D gene TRBD1, 6 bases. V was clipped by 5 bases and J by 7 bases, with 9 bases between them. CDR3 length: 11 amino acids. CDR1 is PRHDT and CDR2 is FYEKMQ in the germline V gene (reference sequence). The CDR3 sequence is CASSTGQEQYF. DNA of the CDR3: TGTGCCAGCAGCACTGGACAGGAGCAGTACTTC.

The chain links TRBV7-6 to TRBJ1-2; TRBD1 aligns across 7 bases. Germline V CDR1 and CDR2: SGHVS, FNYEAQ. CDR3 length equals 15 residues. J gave up 5 bases and V 5 bases, and 11 bases lay outside the gene matches. The CDR3 sequence is CASSQTPGTAYGYTF. For the CDR3, the DNA is TGTGCCAGCAGCCAAACCCCCGGGACAGCTTATGGCTACACCTTC.

The chain couples TRBV6-5 to TRBJ1-4; D gene ambiguous. CDR1 is MNHEY and CDR2 is SVGAGI in the germline V gene. This CDR3 is 13 amino acids long. Trimming took 6 bases from V and 6 from J, leaving 11 bases between them. Here the CDR3 DNA reads TGTGCCAGCAGCAGCGGATGGGATGAAAAACTGTTTTTT. Amino acid sequence: CASSSGWDEKLFF.

The gene calls are TRBV2 and TRBJ2-3; D call uncertain. This CDR3 contains 15 residues. Trimming stripped 3 bases from V and 10 bases from J, with 20 bases between. Looked up from germline, CDR1 is SNHLY and CDR2 is FYNNEI. In DNA form, the CDR3 reads TGTGCCAGCAGTGATAAGGGTATAGAAATTGGTGCGCAGTATTTT. Translating it yields CASSDKGIEIGAQYF.

This clone showed up just a few times. The CDR3: CASSLIDRVTEAFF. In nucleotides, the CDR3 is TGTGCCAGCAGCTTAATCGACAGGGTGACTGAAGCTTTCTTT. The rearrangement uses TRBV7-3 and TRBJ1-1; TRBD1 aligns across 7 bases. The CDR3 sequence is 14 residues long. Germline V CDR1 and CDR2: SGHTA, FQGTGA. With 1 base clipped from V and 5 bases from J, the junction kept 4 bases outside the gene matches.

The chain uses TRBV9 and TRBJ2-7; D gene uncertain. Germline CDR1 and CDR2: SGDLS and YYNGEE. Trimming shortened V by 0 bases and J by 6 bases, and 16 bases separated the two germline ends. The length of the CDR3 is 15 residues. The CDR3 nucleotides read TGTGCCAGCAGCGTAGCCCCCGGCCCCTCGGGCGAGCAGTACTTC. This translates into CASSVAPGPSGEQYF.

The CDR3 protein is CASRLTGGGGYTF. As DNA, the CDR3 is TGTGCCAGCAGACTTACGGGGGGGGGTGGCTACACCTTC. The rearrangement uses TRBV25-1 and TRBJ1-2; a weak D match, TRBD1 (5 bases). From germline, CDR1 is MGHDK and CDR2 SYGVNS. Trimming shortened V by 6 bases and J by 7 bases, and 15 bases separated the two germline ends. This CDR3 is built from 13 residues.

This clone was detected only a few times. V usage is TRBV7-9 and J usage is TRBJ2-7; the match to TRBD2 covers 11 bases. The V gene's germline CDR1 is SEHNR and CDR2 FQNEAQ (reference sequence). The CDR3 has 16 amino acids. Germline trimming cut 3 bases from V and 3 bases from J; bases unmatched to any gene: 7. In DNA form, the CDR3 reads TGTGCCAGCAGCTTGACTAGCGGGATCCTCCTCTACGAGCAGTACTTC. Translating gives CASSLTSGILLYEQYF. Using reference TRBV7-9 and TRBJ2-7 for the parts outside the CDR3, the full variable domain is DTGVSQNPRHKITKRGQNVTFRCDPISEHNRLYWYRQTLGQGPEFLTYFQNEAQLEKSRLLSDRFSAERPKGSFSTLEIQRTEQGDSAMYLCASSLTSGILLYEQYFGPGTRLTVT.

V gene TRBV15 combines with J gene TRBJ2-7, with 7 bases fitting TRBD1. CDR3 length: 14 residues. With 2 bases clipped from V and 3 bases from J, the junction kept 4 bases outside the gene matches. Germline V gives CDR1 LNHNV, CDR2 YYDKDF (reference sequence). CDR3 region: CATSRRQGYYEQYF. The CDR3 nucleotides read TGTGCCACCAGCAGAAGACAGGGATACTACGAGCAGTACTTC.

The chain employs TRBV10-3 and TRBJ2-3; TRBD2 aligns across 7 bases. J lost 2 bases, V lost 8 bases, and 7 bases had no gene match. CDR3 length: 14 residues. Germline V gene sequence: CDR1 ENHRY, CDR2 SYGVKD. The CDR3 protein is CAIRSGDHTDTQYF. The CDR3 coding sequence is TGTGCCATCCGGAGCGGGGACCACACAGATACGCAGTATTTT.

CDR3: CASSFQTGELFF. The CDR3 DNA reads as TGTGCCAGCAGCTTCCAAACCGGGGAGCTGTTTTTT. The chain recombines TRBV5-5 with TRBJ2-2; D not resolved. This CDR3 contains 12 residues. Germline V gives CDR1 SGHKS, CDR2 YYEKEE (reference sequence). Trimming left V 2 bases short and J 5 bases short, with 4 bases between.

The rearrangement links TRBV11-3 to TRBJ2-1, with D tentatively TRBD2 (5 bases). V lost 5 bases to trimming and J lost 4 bases, with 12 bases between them. CDR1 and CDR2 from the germline V gene are SGHNT and YENEEA. CDR3 length: 14 residues. The CDR3 coding sequence is TGTGCCAGCAGCCCGGACTCGGATTACAATGAGCAGTTCTTC. Translating it yields CASSPDSDYNEQFF. Drawing the rest from reference TRBV11-3 and TRBJ2-1, the complete variable domain is EAGVVQSPRYKIIEKKQPVAFWCNPISGHNTLYWYLQNLGQGPELLIRYENEEAVDDSQLPKDRFSAERLKGVDSTLKIQPAELGDSAVYLCASSPDSDYNEQFFGPGTRLTVL.

The rearrangement joins TRBV7-7 to TRBJ2-6; 7 positions match TRBD1. Looked up from germline, CDR1 is SSHAT and CDR2 is FNYEAQ (reference sequence). The ends lost 4 bases at V and 0 bases at J; junction bases unmatched: 9. This CDR3 region has 18 residues. The CDR3 region is CASSSSDRATSGANVLTF. The DNA of the CDR3 is TGTGCCAGCAGCTCGTCTGACAGGGCTACCTCTGGGGCCAACGTCCTGACTTTC. Full variable domain (outside the CDR3, taken from reference TRBV7-7 and TRBJ2-6): GAGVSQSPRYKVTKRGQDVTLRCDPISSHATLYWYQQALGQGPEFLTYFNYEAQPDKSGLPSDRFSAERPEGSISTLTIQRTEQRDSAMYRCASSSSDRATSGANVLTFGAGSRLTVL.

This clone was picked up one time. The genes are TRBV4-2 and TRBJ2-1; TRBD2 aligns across 9 bases. This CDR3 region has 16 residues. The germline CDR1 and CDR2 sequences are LGHNA and YNFKEQ. The trim removed 0 bases at V and 7 bases at J, leaving 7 bases unmatched. The CDR3 spells CASSQDPSGGFNEQFF. CDR3 nucleotides: TGTGCCAGCAGCCAAGATCCCAGCGGGGGGTTTAATGAGCAGTTCTTC.

The V and J genes are TRBV11-2 and TRBJ2-3, with TRBD1 matching over 11 bases. Per the germline V gene, CDR1 is SGHAT and CDR2 is FQNNGV. CDR3 size: 19 residues. J was trimmed by 0 bases and V by 9 bases; bases with no gene match: 17. CDR3 nucleotides: TGTGCCAGTACAGCTTCCGGACAGGGGGCGATCTTTAGCACAGATACGCAGTATTTT. Translation gives CASTASGQGAIFSTDTQYF.

This clone was seen only a few times. This rearrangement joins TRBV9 to TRBJ2-2; D might be TRBD2 (5 bases). The CDR3 contains 13 residues. Looked up from germline, CDR1 is SGDLS and CDR2 is YYNGEE. V lost 6 bases and J 5 bases, leaving 11 bases between the germline ends. The CDR3 DNA reads as TGTGCCAGCACCCCCCGCGGGACCGGGGAGCTGTTTTTT. This gives the protein CASTPRGTGELFF.